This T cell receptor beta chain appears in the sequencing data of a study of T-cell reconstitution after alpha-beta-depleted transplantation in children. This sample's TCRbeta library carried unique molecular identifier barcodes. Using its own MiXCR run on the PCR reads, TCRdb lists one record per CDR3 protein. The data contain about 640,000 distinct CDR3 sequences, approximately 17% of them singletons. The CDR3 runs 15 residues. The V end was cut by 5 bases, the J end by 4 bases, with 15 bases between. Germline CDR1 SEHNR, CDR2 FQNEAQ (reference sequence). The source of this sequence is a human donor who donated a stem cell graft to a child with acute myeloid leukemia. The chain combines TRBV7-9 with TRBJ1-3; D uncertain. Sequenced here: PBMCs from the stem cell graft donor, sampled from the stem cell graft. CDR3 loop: CASSPYEAGGNTIYF. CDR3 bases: TGTGCCAGCAGCCCCTACGAGGCTGGGGGAAACACCATATATTTT. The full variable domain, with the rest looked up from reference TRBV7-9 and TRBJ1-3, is DTGVSQNPRHKITKRGQNVTFRCDPISEHNRLYWYRQTLGQGPEFLTYFQNEAQLEKSRLLSDRFSAERPKGSFSTLEIQRTEQGDSAMYLCASSPYEAGGNTIYFGEGSWLTVV.